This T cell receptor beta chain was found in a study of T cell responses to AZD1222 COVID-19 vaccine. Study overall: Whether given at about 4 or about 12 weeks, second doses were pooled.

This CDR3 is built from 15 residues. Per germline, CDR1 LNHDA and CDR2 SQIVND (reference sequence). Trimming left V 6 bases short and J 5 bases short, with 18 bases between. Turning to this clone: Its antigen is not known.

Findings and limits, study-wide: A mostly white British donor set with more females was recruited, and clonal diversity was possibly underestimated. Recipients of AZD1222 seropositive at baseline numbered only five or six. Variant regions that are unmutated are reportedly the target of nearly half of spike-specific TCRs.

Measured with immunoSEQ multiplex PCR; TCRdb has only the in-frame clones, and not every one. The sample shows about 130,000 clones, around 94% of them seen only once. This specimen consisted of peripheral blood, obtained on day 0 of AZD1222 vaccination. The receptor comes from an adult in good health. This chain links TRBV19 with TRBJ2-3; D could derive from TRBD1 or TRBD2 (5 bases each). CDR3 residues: CASSEGNHLLDTQYF. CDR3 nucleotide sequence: TGTGCCAGTAGCGAGGGGAACCATTTGCTAGATACGCAGTATTTT.